A single sample gave rise to the 17 T cell receptor beta chains below, sequenced in a study of T cell clonality in common variable immunodeficiency. General study points: Common variable immunodeficiency TCR beta sequences reportedly had fewer deletions and N-nucleotide insertions.

For these TCRs, the target antigens are not known. Sequencing was performed with immunoSEQ multiplex PCR; in TCRdb, only in-frame clones are kept and a portion is missing. This table lists fewer than 10,000 clones. Sequenced: peripheral blood mononuclear cells. These receptors all stem from a human donor with common variable immunodeficiency.

A note on this clone: The CDR3 end falls 3 residues outside the read, so it is completed with the germline J gene. The gene calls are TRBV30 and TRBJ1-5; no firm D call. Trimming removed 0 bases at V and 7 bases at J, with 7 bases between. CDR3 length: 12 amino acids. The germline gives CDR1 GTSNPN, CDR2 SVGIG (reference sequence). The sequenced part of the CDR3 DNA is TGTGCCTGGAGTGTCCCCCCACAGCCC. It codes for CAWSVPPQP. The complete CDR3 reads CAWSVPPQPQHF.

As concerns this clone: The read falls 3 residues short of the CDR3 end, and the missing part is taken from the germline J gene. The J gene is TRBJ2-5, the V gene TRBV5-5, with D perhaps matching TRBD1 (6 bases). V lost 2 bases and J 4 bases, leaving 12 bases between the germline ends. In germline, CDR1 is SGHKS, CDR2 YYEKEE (reference sequence). This CDR3 contains 14 residues. The covered CDR3 bases are TGTGCCAGCAGCTTCGGACAGAGTCGAGAGACC. It specifies CASSFGQSRET. The full CDR3 protein is CASSFGQSRETQYF.

Regarding this clone: Read sequence stops 3 residues before the CDR3 end, and the germline J gene provides the missing end. V is TRBV19 and J is TRBJ1-2; unclear D gene. CDR3 length: 11 residues. V lost 10 bases and J 7 bases, leaving 13 bases between the germline ends. Germline CDR1 and CDR2: LNHDA and SQIVND (reference sequence). Incomplete CDR3 DNA: TGTGCCACCAAGGACTGGAGTGGC. This translates into CATKDWSG. The whole CDR3 reads CATKDWSGYTF.

Measured by frequency, this clone is medium-sized. The CDR3 goes on 3 residues after the read ends, and that part is filled in from the germline J gene. V and J are TRBV7-2 and TRBJ2-7; TRBD2 might be the D (5 bases). This CDR3 is built from 13 residues. V was pared by 5 bases and J by 2 bases, with 10 bases between. Germline V gene data show CDR1 as SGHTA and CDR2 as FQGNSA. CDR3 bases read: TGTGCCAGCAGCCGGGGAGTCGCCTACGAG. Protein sequence: CASSRGVAYE. In full, the CDR3 reads CASSRGVAYEQYF. Drawing the rest from reference TRBV7-2 and TRBJ2-7, the complete variable domain is GAGVSQSPSNKVTEKGKDVELRCDPISGHTALYWYRQSLGQGLEFLIYFQGNSAPDKSGLPSDRFSAERTGGSVSTLTIQRTQQEDSAVYLCASSRGVAYEQYFGPGTRLTVT.

Measured by frequency, this clone is medium-sized (0.01 to 0.1%). Sequencing ends 3 residues short of the CDR3 end; the germline J gene provides the rest. The chain has TRBV19 and TRBJ1-5; 7 bases line up with TRBD1. The junction had 11 bases not matched to a gene; V was cut back by 7 bases and J by 5 bases. The CDR3 loop spans 15 amino acids. From germline, CDR1 is LNHDA and CDR2 SQIVND (reference sequence). The sequenced part of the CDR3 DNA is TGTGCCAGTAACCCTCGACAGGGACGCTATCAGCCC. Translating gives CASNPRQGRYQP. The full CDR3 reads CASNPRQGRYQPQHF.

Concerning this clone: The DNA ends 3 residues before the CDR3 does, and the rest of the CDR3 is filled in from the germline J gene. The chain combines TRBV6-2 or TRBV6-3 with TRBJ1-6; a possible D gene is TRBD1 (6 bases). Germline V gene data show CDR1 as MNHEY and CDR2 as SVGEGT. Trimming took 5 bases from V and 8 from J, leaving 13 bases between them. This CDR3 region has 14 residues. The part of the CDR3 DNA that was read is TGTGCCAGCAGTCTAGGACAGTTTCATTCACCC. It yields the protein CASSLGQFHSP. The entire CDR3 reads CASSLGQFHSPLHF.

Notes on this clone: The missing CDR3 end, 3 residues past where the read stops, is filled in from the germline J gene. The chain uses TRBV6-2 or TRBV6-3 and TRBJ2-1; no reliable D call. The germline CDR1 and CDR2 sequences are MNHEY and SVGEGT. Between the trimmed V and J ends, which lost 6 bases and 3 bases, there was a span of 15 bases. The CDR3 sequence is 15 residues long. The DNA read from the CDR3 is TGTGCCAGCAGCCCCCCCAACGGTCTCTACAATGAG. It is translated as CASSPPNGLYNE. The whole CDR3 sequence reads CASSPPNGLYNEQFF.

With regard to this clone: The read finishes 3 residues shy of the CDR3 end, and the germline J gene is used to complete it. V gene TRBV7-3 combines with J gene TRBJ2-5, with 7 bases aligning to TRBD2. CDR1 is SGHTA, CDR2 FQGTGA, per germline. V lost 8 bases to trimming and J lost 1 base; unmatched junction nucleotides: 4. CDR3 size: 13 residues. The CDR3 region is CASSRGVQETQYF. The sequenced part of the CDR3 DNA is TGTGCCAGCTCCCGGGGGGTCCAAGAGACC.

As for this clone: The observed sequence ends 3 residues before the CDR3 terminus, with the missing tail filled in from the germline J gene. The chain joins TRBV5-1 to TRBJ1-5, with TRBD1 matching over 7 bases. The CDR3 runs to 14 residues. CDR1 SGHRS and CDR2 YFSETQ come from the germline V gene. J lost 7 bases, V lost 0 bases, and 4 bases had no gene match. The sequenced CDR3 bases are TGCGCCAGCAGCTTGGGACAGGGCGGGCAGCCC. Its protein is CASSLGQGGQP. The full CDR3 sequence reads CASSLGQGGQPQHF.

About this clone: The read finishes 3 residues shy of the CDR3 end, and the germline J gene is used to complete it. V gene TRBV7-2 combines with J gene TRBJ2-5; no firm D call. V lost 2 bases, J lost 5 bases, and 12 bases lay in between. The CDR3 spans 14 residues. From germline, CDR1 is SGHTA and CDR2 FQGNSA. CDR3 DNA, as far as it was read: TGTGCCAGCAGCTTACAGGCTTCAGGCGAGACC. This codes for CASSLQASGET. The entire CDR3 reads CASSLQASGETQYF.

The chain's CDR3 is CASVNPGQGISPLHF. Incomplete CDR3 DNA: TGTGCCAGCGTCAATCCGGGACAGGGGATATCACCC. This sequence joins TRBV6-2 or TRBV6-3 and TRBJ1-6; 10 bases line up with TRBD1. The read ends 3 residues early relative to the CDR3; the germline J gene fills the gap. The CDR3 sequence is 15 residues long. The germline CDR1 and CDR2 sequences are MNHEY and SVGEGT. V lost 8 bases, J lost 10 bases, and 11 bases stayed unmatched.

This clone counts as medium-sized (0.01 to 0.1%) by frequency. The read terminates 3 residues ahead of where the CDR3 ends, so the germline J gene completes it. V and J are TRBV27 and TRBJ2-3; TRBD2 agrees at 9 bases. Trimming removed 3 bases from V and 3 bases from J; junction bases left unmatched: 10. Per the germline V gene, CDR1 is MNHEY and CDR2 is SMNVEV (reference sequence). CDR3 size: 17 residues. The sequenced CDR3 bases are TGTGCCAGCAGTTTCCTATCCAGCGGGGGGTATACAGATACG. Translating gives CASSFLSSGGYTDT. The entire CDR3 protein reads CASSFLSSGGYTDTQYF.

This clone is identified as medium-sized from frequency. This CDR3 reads CASLAGYNEQFF. The sequenced CDR3 bases are TGTGCCAGCTTAGCGGGGTACAATGAG. J is TRBJ2-1 and V is TRBV2; 8 bases fit TRBD2. The read halts 3 residues ahead of the CDR3 end, with the missing end drawn from the germline J gene. Germline V gives CDR1 SNHLY, CDR2 FYNNEI. The ends lost 8 bases at V and 4 bases at J; junction bases unmatched: 1. CDR3 length: 12 residues.

Of note for this clone: Read coverage stops 3 residues before the CDR3 terminus; the germline J gene supplies the remainder. The chain carries TRBV7-2 and TRBJ2-7; TRBD1 agrees at 7 bases. The CDR3 is made up of 12 amino acids. The germline V gene has CDR1 SGHTA and CDR2 FQGNSA. V lost 6 bases and J lost 5; bases outside the gene matches: 4. The DNA read from the CDR3 is TGTGCCAGCAGGGCCACAGGGGACGAG. Translated, it gives CASRATGDE. The whole CDR3 protein reads CASRATGDEQYF.

A note on this clone: The DNA ends 3 residues before the CDR3 does, and the rest of the CDR3 is filled in from the germline J gene. The V and J genes are TRBV7-2 and TRBJ2-5; weak D call: TRBD1 (6 bases). V dropped 5 bases and J dropped 1 base, with 11 bases sitting between them. This CDR3 contains 14 residues. CDR1 is SGHTA, CDR2 FQGNSA, per germline. CDR3 bases read: TGTGCCAGCAGCCGGGACACCTCCCAAGAGACC. Translated: CASSRDTSQET. The complete CDR3 protein is CASSRDTSQETQYF.

Remarks on this clone: The CDR3 end is not reached by the read, which stops 3 residues before it; the germline J gene fills it in. This specimen includes other DNA sequences encoding the same CDR3. The chain carries TRBV19 and TRBJ1-2, with TRBD1 matching over 8 bases. This CDR3 is built from 13 residues. CDR1 and CDR2 from the germline V gene are LNHDA and SQIVND (reference sequence). CDR3 sequence reads: CASSPQGAGGYTF. The CDR3 DNA, read in part, is TGTGCCAGTAGCCCGCAGGGGGCTGGGGGC. The entire variable domain, with the rest obtained from reference TRBV19 and TRBJ1-2, is as follows: DGGITQSPKYLFRKEGQNVTLSCEQNLNHDAMYWYRQDPGQGLRLIYYSQIVNDFQKGDIAEGYSVSREKKESFPLTVTSAQKNPTAFYLCASSPQGAGGYTFGSGTRLTVV.

A word on this clone: The read falls 3 residues short of the CDR3 end, and the missing part is taken from the germline J gene. The chain employs TRBV5-1 and TRBJ2-3, with 11 bases identical to TRBD2. V was clipped by 5 bases and J by 2 bases; unmatched bases: 7. This CDR3 contains 16 residues. The germline V gene encodes CDR1 SGHRS and CDR2 YFSETQ. CDR3 sequence: CASSSRLAGTTDTQYF. The part of the CDR3 DNA that was read is TGCGCCAGCAGTTCCCGACTAGCGGGGACCACAGATACG.